The clone carrying this T cell receptor (beta chain) was seen at least ten times. The antigen is undetermined. These data come from a study of blood T cells in healthy people across ages. Combining a sample-barcoded 5' primer with a J-beta primer mix, a second PCR ran for about 6 to 12 cycles. TCRdb re-derived calls from the 5' RACE reads in MiXCR, one entry per CDR3 protein. The table lists approximately 810,000 distinct CDR3 sequences, around 26% of them singletons. Study-wide results and caveats: Higher naive T cell percentage went strongly together with higher TCR beta diversity.

CDR3 length: 15 amino acids. Germline V gene lookup returns CDR1 SGHRS and CDR2 YFSETQ. V was clipped by 0 bases and J by 12 bases, with 16 bases between them. This chain uses TRBV5-1 with TRBJ1-6; D is unresolved. This clonotype was sampled from a woman over 75 in good health. Sequenced input: blood. The chain's CDR3 is CASSLERVGPRPLHF. In nucleotides, the CDR3 is TGCGCCAGCAGCTTGGAAAGGGTGGGTCCTCGACCCCTCCACTTT.